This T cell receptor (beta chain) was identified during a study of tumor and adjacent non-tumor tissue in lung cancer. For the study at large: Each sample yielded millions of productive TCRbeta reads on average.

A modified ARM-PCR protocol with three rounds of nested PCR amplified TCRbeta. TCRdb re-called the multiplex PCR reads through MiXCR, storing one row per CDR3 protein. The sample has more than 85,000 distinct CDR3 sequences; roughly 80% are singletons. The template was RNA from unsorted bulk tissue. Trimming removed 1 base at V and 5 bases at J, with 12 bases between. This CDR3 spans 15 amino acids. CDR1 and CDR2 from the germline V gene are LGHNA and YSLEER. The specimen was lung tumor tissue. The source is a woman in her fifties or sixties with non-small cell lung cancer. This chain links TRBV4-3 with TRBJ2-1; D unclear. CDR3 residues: CASSQVFQIHNEQFF. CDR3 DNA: TGCGCCAGCAGCCAAGTATTCCAAATCCACAATGAGCAGTTCTTC.